This T cell receptor beta chain was documented in a study of technical replicates of blood from a few donors. The J segment lost 4 bases and the V segment lost 7 bases, leaving 8 bases of the junction unmatched. Germline V CDR1 and CDR2: MNHEY, SMNVEV (reference sequence). The CDR3 length is 14 residues. The table came from immunoSEQ multiplex PCR; TCRdb's copy has only in-frame clones and leaves some out. The sample yields around 80,000 clones, 91% seen once. This TCR came from a human donor in good health. The rearrangement links TRBV27 to TRBJ1-1; TRBD1 matches 8 bases. Sequenced input: T cells isolated from PBMCs. The CDR3 here is CASKGQVPVTEAFF. The CDR3, as DNA: TGTGCCAGCAAGGGACAGGTTCCGGTCACTGAAGCTTTCTTT.